This is a list of T cell receptor beta chains from one sample in a study of blood T cell repertoires in COVID-19. Method: immunoSEQ multiplex PCR; TCRdb's copy keeps in-frame clones and lacks some. The sample consists of about 68,000 clones, approximately 88% of them appearing once. Source material: peripheral blood. The receptors shown here come from a human donor in a cohort sampled during active COVID-19. Each CDR3 is given with its conserved first and last residue. A D gene is named only where the DNA matches it firmly. Size is omitted from some rows. Given values are once, few, many or a class for expanded clones.

J	V	D	size	DNA	CDR3
TRBJ1-1	TRBV23-1	TRBD1	.	TGCGCCAGCACCCCTGACAGGGGATTGAACACTGAAGCTTTCTTT	CASTPDRGLNTEAFF
TRBJ1-1	TRBV24-1	.	once	TGTGCCACCAGGGACGCGGGAAGAACTGAAGCTTTCTTT	CATRDAGRTEAFF
TRBJ2-3	TRBV6-2/TRBV6-3	.	.	TGTGCCAGCAGTCACACAGATACGCAGTATTTT	CASSHTDTQYF
TRBJ2-2	TRBV5-1	TRBD1	.	TGCGCCAGCAGCGGCCCGGGACAGACGAACACCGGGGAGCTGTTTTTT	CASSGPGQTNTGELFF
TRBJ1-5	TRBV7-2	TRBD1	.	TGTGCCAGCAGTCGAACAGGGGGATATCAGCCCCAGCATTTT	CASSRTGGYQPQHF
TRBJ2-7	TRBV10-1	.	.	TGCGCCAGCAGTGACGGGTACGAGCAGTACTTC	CASSDGYEQYF
TRBJ1-5	TRBV7-9	.	once	TGTGCCAGCAGCTTGTTACAGCAAAATCAGCCCCAGCATTTT	CASSLLQQNQPQHF
TRBJ2-3	TRBV7-3	TRBD2	.	TGTGCCAGCAGCTGGAGCGGGAGTGGTTCAGATACGCAGTATTTT	CASSWSGSGSDTQYF
TRBJ2-7	TRBV5-1	TRBD2	.	TGCGCCAGCAGCTCGGGGACTAGCGGGAGTTACGAGCAGTACTTC	CASSSGTSGSYEQYF
TRBJ2-7	TRBV28	.	.	TGTGCCAGCAGTTCCCCGCGGGTGATCTCCTACGAGCAGTACTTC	CASSSPRVISYEQYF
TRBJ1-5	TRBV27	TRBD1	once	TGTGCCAGCAGTACCAGACAGGGGAGAAATCAGCCCCAGCATTTT	CASSTRQGRNQPQHF
TRBJ2-3	TRBV4-1	TRBD2	.	TGCGCCAGCAGCCACCCCCCGCGGGGGGCCTTCGGAACAGATACGCAGTATTTT	CASSHPPRGAFGTDTQYF
TRBJ1-1	TRBV5-4	.	.	TGTGCCAGCAGCTACGGGAGCATGAACACTGAAGCTTTCTTT	CASSYGSMNTEAFF
TRBJ2-7	TRBV28	TRBD2	.	TGTGCCAGCAGTCTTACTAGCGGGTCCTACGAGCAGTACTTC	CASSLTSGSYEQYF
TRBJ2-7	TRBV19	TRBD2	.	TGTGCCAGTAGTTCAAGACTAGCGGGGGCCTACGAGCAGTACTTC	CASSSRLAGAYEQYF
TRBJ2-7	TRBV18	TRBD1	.	TGTGCCAGCGCACCACAGGGGGCCAACGAGCAGTACTTC	CASAPQGANEQYF
TRBJ1-6	TRBV7-8	TRBD1	.	TGTGCCAGCAGCTTAGTCACAGGGGGTAACCATAATTCACCCCTCCACTTT	CASSLVTGGNHNSPLHF
TRBJ2-1	TRBV3-1/TRBV3-2	.	.	TGTGCCAGCAGCCAATGGGGGGGCCGGAGCAATGAGCAGTTCTTC	CASSQWGGRSNEQFF
TRBJ2-3	TRBV7-3	TRBD2	.	TGTGCCAGCAGTACTAGCGGGAGCACAGATACGCAGTATTTT	CASSTSGSTDTQYF
TRBJ2-2	TRBV19	TRBD2	.	TGTGCCAGTAGTAGAGGACTAGCGGGAGGGACTATGAACACCGGGGAGCTGTTTTTT	CASSRGLAGGTMNTGELFF
TRBJ2-7	TRBV6-5	.	.	TGTGCCAGCAGTTACCGACACGATACCTACGAGCAGTACTTC	CASSYRHDTYEQYF
TRBJ1-4	TRBV6-6	.	.	TGTGCCAGCAGGCCCCGGAGGGATAATGAAAAACTGTTTTTT	CASRPRRDNEKLFF
TRBJ2-4	TRBV6-2/TRBV6-3	TRBD1	.	TGTGCCAGCAGTTCCCCAGAGGACAGGTCATCGCCTCTATATATTCAGTACTTC	CASSSPEDRSSPLYIQYF
TRBJ2-2	TRBV11-2	.	.	TGTGCCAGCAGCCGAAGGCAGGGAGGCGGGGAGCTGTTTTTT	CASSRRQGGGELFF
TRBJ1-3	TRBV18	.	.	TGTGCCAGCTCACATGGCCAGGCTCTCTCTGGAAACACCATATATTTT	CASSHGQALSGNTIYF
TRBJ1-6	TRBV6-4	.	.	TGTGCCAGCAGTGACGGGACACCGAATTCACCCCTCCACTTT	CASSDGTPNSPLHF
TRBJ2-3	TRBV27	TRBD2	.	TGTGCCAGCAACATAGCGGGGGGGACAGATACGCAGTATTTT	CASNIAGGTDTQYF
TRBJ1-4	TRBV5-3	TRBD1	.	TGTGCCAGAAGCCCGAGGGACAGGGGGCTTGAAAAACTGTTTTTT	CARSPRDRGLEKLFF
TRBJ2-4	TRBV19	TRBD2	once	TGTGCCAGTAGTACGGGGACTAGCGGACTAGCCAAAAACATTCAGTACTTC	CASSTGTSGLAKNIQYF
TRBJ2-1	TRBV3-1/TRBV3-2	TRBD2	.	TGTGCCAGCAGCCAATTCCCAGCGGGGGGGATGATCAATGAGCAGTTCTTC	CASSQFPAGGMINEQFF
TRBJ2-7	TRBV7-2	.	.	TGTGCCAGCAGCTTAGCTGAGGGAACAACCTACGAGCAGTACTTC	CASSLAEGTTYEQYF
TRBJ2-3	TRBV7-8	TRBD2	.	TGTGCCAGCAGCTTAGGGCTAGCGGGAGGAACAGATACGCAGTATTTT	CASSLGLAGGTDTQYF
TRBJ1-5	TRBV6-5	.	.	TGTGCCAGCTCCCCGAGGGATAGCAATCAGCCCCAGCATTTT	CASSPRDSNQPQHF
TRBJ2-1	TRBV4-1	.	.	TGCGCCAGCAGCCAAGCTAATGAGCAGTTCTTC	CASSQANEQFF
TRBJ2-1	TRBV20-1	TRBD2	.	TGCAGTGCTAGTCCCGGGACTAGCGGGAGGATTGAGCAGTTCTTC	CSASPGTSGRIEQFF